The 6 T cell receptor beta chains below all came from one sample that was sequenced in a study of beta chain features in type 1 diabetes. Reverse transcription of all isolated RNA meant that expressed TCRB transcripts were sequenced. Measured with immunoSEQ multiplex PCR; TCRdb has only the in-frame clones, and not every one. The sample has roughly 450,000 clones, around 10% seen once. Sequencing was performed on naive CD4+ T cells from blood. The receptors here all came from a woman aged 18-30 years in good health.

This clone has only a few counts. The V and J genes are TRBV2 and TRBJ1-1; D is unclear. Trimming cost V 9 bases and J 0 bases, with 14 bases left between them. This CDR3 has 14 amino acids. Germline V gene sequence: CDR1 SNHLY, CDR2 FYNNEI. The CDR3 nucleotides read TGTGCCAGTCCTCTAAGAATTATGAACACTGAAGCTTTCTTT. Translated, it gives CASPLRIMNTEAFF.

In its sample, this clone was seen a few times. This rearrangement joins TRBV7-6 to TRBJ2-7; 7 nucleotides match TRBD1. Germline V gene sequence: CDR1 SGHVS, CDR2 FNYEAQ. Germline trimming cut 3 bases from V and 3 bases from J; bases unmatched to any gene: 2. CDR3 length: 13 amino acids. The CDR3 DNA follows: TGTGCCAGCAGCTTGGACAGGATCTACGAGCAGTACTTC. Translated, it gives CASSLDRIYEQYF.

This rearrangement joins TRBV7-2 to TRBJ1-6; no clear D gene. Germline CDR1 is SGHTA and CDR2 is FQGNSA. The CDR3 is made up of 12 amino acids. V shed 5 bases and J shed 2 bases, with 1 base lying between them. The CDR3 nucleotides read TGTGCCAGCAGCCCCTATAATTCACCCCTCCACTTT. The encoded protein is CASSPYNSPLHF.

This clone was counted a few times. The chain employs TRBV5-1 and TRBJ2-1; 10 bases are a match to TRBD1. Germline loops: CDR1 SGHRS, CDR2 YFSETQ. Germline trimming cut 3 bases from V and 2 bases from J; bases unmatched to any gene: 5. This CDR3 spans 16 amino acids. The CDR3 loop is CASSSAGTGAYNEQFF. The CDR3 nucleotides are TGCGCCAGCAGCTCCGCCGGGACAGGGGCCTACAATGAGCAGTTCTTC.

This clone was detected only a few times. The chain links TRBV14 to TRBJ2-1; 11 bases match TRBD2. The CDR3 spans 15 residues. Per the germline V gene, CDR1 is SGHDN and CDR2 is FVKESK. After removal of 3 bases from V and 7 bases from J, the junction contained 5 bases not matched to a gene. The DNA of the CDR3 is TGTGCCAGCAGCCATCTACTAGCGGGGGTAAATGAGCAGTTCTTC. It translates to CASSHLLAGVNEQFF.

The chain employs TRBV7-8 and TRBJ2-3; D call uncertain. The CDR3 has 13 residues. Germline V gene lookup returns CDR1 SGHVS and CDR2 FQNEAQ. Trimming removed 3 bases at V and 7 bases at J, with 11 bases between. The CDR3 DNA reads as TGTGCCAGCAGCTTGTCCGCCGTTAATACGCAGTATTTT. Its translation is CASSLSAVNTQYF.